These 16 T cell receptor beta chains came from one sample sequenced in a study of long-term antiretroviral therapy in people with HIV (dated by TCRdb to 2022 to 2024). The immunoSEQ hsTCRB v3.0 assay was used at survey level resolution to sequence the TRB variable region. TCRdb obtained this table from immuneACCESS and retained in-frame rearrangements with V and J assigned. These tables miss some clones; where compared with another copy, unresolved V genes account for less than half of the shortfall, and the remainder is unexplained. Here the sample has some 38,000 clones; around 86% occur a single time. The top ten constitute around 5% of the sample. This specimen consisted of unsorted PBMCs, obtained 1.5 years after starting antiretroviral therapy. These receptors were collected from a man between 18 and 35 years old with HIV.

The CDR3 spells CASSDHYSRGGSSYEQYF. CDR3 DNA: TGTGCCAGTAGTGACCATTACTCAAGAGGGGGCAGTAGCTACGAGCAGTACTTC. This chain joins TRBV19 and TRBJ2-7; 7 positions match TRBD1. The germline V gene encodes CDR1 LNHDA and CDR2 SQIVND (reference sequence). The V and J ends lost 5 bases and 3 bases, in that order; junction bases with no gene match: 19. The CDR3 totals 18 residues. Complete variable domain (other parts from reference TRBV19 and TRBJ2-7): DGGITQSPKYLFRKEGQNVTLSCEQNLNHDAMYWYRQDPGQGLRLIYYSQIVNDFQKGDIAEGYSVSREKKESFPLTVTSAQKNPTAFYLCASSDHYSRGGSSYEQYFGPGTRLTVT.

The chain couples TRBV29-1 to TRBJ2-7; 7 bases agree with TRBD1. The CDR3 covers 12 residues. The V gene's germline CDR1 is SQVTM and CDR2 ANQGSEA. V trimming: 7 bases; J trimming: 2 bases; junction bases outside the gene matches: 5. The CDR3 nucleotides are TGCAGCGCCAGGACAGGTACCTACGAGCAGTACTTC. As protein: CSARTGTYEQYF.

The chain couples TRBV7-9 to TRBJ2-7; 8 nucleotides line up with TRBD1. Germline loops: CDR1 SEHNR, CDR2 FQNEAQ (reference sequence). The CDR3 totals 15 residues. V shed 5 bases, J shed 1 base, and the junction held 7 bases outside the gene matches. CDR3 nucleotide sequence: TGTGCCAGCAGCCGATTCCAGGGGGCATCCTACGAGCAGTACTTC. Protein product: CASSRFQGASYEQYF.

The table lists this clone with a few counts. The chain couples TRBV10-1 to TRBJ1-5; 7 bases map to TRBD1. Trimming at V came to 9 bases and at J to 6 bases, leaving 8 bases not matched to a gene. CDR1 is WNHNN and CDR2 is SYGVQD in the germline V gene (reference sequence). The CDR3 is 13 amino acids. In nucleotides, the CDR3 is TGCGCCAGGAACAACAGGGGACGTCAGCCCCAGCATTTT. Its protein product is CARNNRGRQPQHF.

J is TRBJ1-3 and V is TRBV19, with D unresolved. This CDR3 region has 15 residues. Per the germline V gene, CDR1 is LNHDA and CDR2 is SQIVND (reference sequence). Trimming cost V 1 base and J 0 bases, with 7 bases left between them. DNA for the CDR3: TGTGCCAGTAGTATAGCTTTCGACTCTGGAAACACCATATATTTT. Protein: CASSIAFDSGNTIYF.

V is TRBV28 and J is TRBJ1-3, with D perhaps TRBD1 (6 bases). CDR1 and CDR2 from the germline V gene are MDHEN and SYDVKM. V lost 3 bases and J 0 bases, leaving 12 bases between the germline ends. This CDR3 has 16 residues. CDR3 residues: CASSFTGANSGNTIYF. For the CDR3, the DNA is TGTGCCAGCAGTTTCACGGGGGCCAACTCTGGAAACACCATATATTTT.

In this sample, this clone turned up a few times. V is TRBV4-1 and J is TRBJ2-7; a possible D gene is TRBD2 (6 bases). Germline V gives CDR1 MGHRA, CDR2 YSYEKL. The CDR3 consists of 14 residues. V gave up 1 base and J gave up 6 bases, with 13 bases separating them. CDR3 sequence reads: CASSQVGGTGEQYF. CDR3 in DNA: TGCGCCAGCAGCCAAGTTGGTGGGACTGGCGAGCAGTACTTC.

This clone was observed a single time. The V gene is TRBV5-1, the J gene TRBJ2-5; 10 bases line up with TRBD2. V was clipped by 1 base and J by 4 bases; unmatched bases: 10. The length of the CDR3 is 17 residues. Germline V CDR1 and CDR2: SGHRS, YFSETQ. CDR3 sequence reads: CASSLRVAGGVGETQYF. The CDR3, as DNA: TGCGCCAGCAGCTTGCGAGTAGCGGGAGGCGTGGGAGAGACCCAGTACTTC.

The rearrangement uses TRBV5-1 and TRBJ1-1; TRBD1 matches 7 bases. V shed 2 bases, J shed 6 bases, and the junction held 10 bases outside the gene matches. CDR3 size: 15 residues. Germline CDR1 reads SGHRS; CDR2 reads YFSETQ. DNA for the CDR3: TGCGCCAGCAGCTTCCGGACAGGCGGAACAGCTGAAGCTTTCTTT. Its protein product is CASSFRTGGTAEAFF.

This clone was detected once. The J gene is TRBJ2-7, the V gene TRBV19, with TRBD1 identical over 7 bases. Germline CDR1 and CDR2: LNHDA and SQIVND (reference sequence). CDR3 length: 14 amino acids. The trim removed 6 bases at V and 5 bases at J, leaving 10 bases unmatched. The chain's CDR3 is CASSTSLDRHEQYF. In DNA form, the CDR3 reads TGTGCCAGTAGCACTTCATTGGACAGGCACGAGCAGTACTTC.

The chain employs TRBV5-6 and TRBJ2-5; no reliable D call. Per germline, CDR1 SGHDT and CDR2 YYEEEE. The CDR3 is 15 residues long. Trimming removed 0 bases at V and 1 base at J, with 10 bases between. CDR3 coding DNA: TGTGCCAGCAGCTTGGGCCGGACGGCCCAAGAGACCCAGTACTTC. Its protein product is CASSLGRTAQETQYF.

This clone showed up just a few times. The chain is built from TRBV5-1 and TRBJ2-3; D is perhaps TRBD1 (6 bases). Per the germline V gene, CDR1 is SGHRS and CDR2 is YFSETQ. The CDR3 consists of 16 residues. Trimming stripped 4 bases from V and 3 bases from J, with 18 bases between. DNA of the CDR3: TGCGCCAGCAGCATAGCACAGGGTTACGGGACAGATACGCAGTATTTT. Encoded protein: CASSIAQGYGTDTQYF.

This chain uses TRBV2 with TRBJ2-1, with 11 positions matching TRBD2. V gave up 8 bases and J gave up 4 bases; unmatched junction bases: 4. The CDR3 totals 14 residues. Looked up from germline, CDR1 is SNHLY and CDR2 is FYNNEI. Here the CDR3 reads CASEGLAAYNEQFF. The CDR3 DNA follows: TGTGCCAGCGAGGGACTAGCGGCATACAATGAGCAGTTCTTC. The full variable domain, completed using reference TRBV2 and TRBJ2-1, is EPEVTQTPSHQVTQMGQEVILRCVPISNHLYFYWYRQILGQKVEFLVSFYNNEISEKSEIFDDQFSVERPDGSNFTLKIRSTKLEDSAMYFCASEGLAAYNEQFFGPGTRLTVL.

The chain joins TRBV15 to TRBJ2-1; possibly TRBD1 for D (5 bases). The CDR3 is 15 amino acids. V gave up 0 bases and J gave up 5 bases, with 11 bases separating them. Germline V lookup: CDR1 LNHNV, CDR2 YYDKDF (reference sequence). CDR3 sequence: CATSRDQGHDNEQFF. CDR3 DNA: TGTGCCACCAGCAGAGACCAAGGACACGACAATGAGCAGTTCTTC.

This clone came up once. This chain connects TRBV5-4 to TRBJ2-1; TRBD2 matches 8 bases. The ends lost 2 bases at V and 7 bases at J; junction bases unmatched: 8. The CDR3 extends over 15 amino acids. Germline V gene lookup returns CDR1 SGHNT and CDR2 YYREEE (reference sequence). The CDR3 region is CASSFASSGYNEQFF. DNA for the CDR3: TGTGCCAGCAGCTTCGCGTCTAGCGGGTATAATGAGCAGTTCTTC.

This clone was detected only once. The chain joins TRBV5-1 to TRBJ2-1; D might be TRBD2 (5 bases). Germline V gives CDR1 SGHRS, CDR2 YFSETQ. V gave up 0 bases and J gave up 6 bases, with 10 bases separating them. The CDR3 totals 14 residues. Here the CDR3 DNA reads TGCGCCAGCAGCTTGGGGGAGTGGCGCAATGAGCAGTTCTTC. It encodes CASSLGEWRNEQFF.